The source of this TCR beta chain is a study of human T cells and chemical hapten exposure. Study in general: Weekly scalp doses of diphenylcyclopropenone were given to patients during the approximately 25-week study. Minor volume differences among pooled libraries chiefly drove per-sample TCR yield variation. Whole-study results and caveats: The donor cohort had alopecia, so its immune response may not match that of healthy people.

V was cut by 1 base and J by 7 bases, with 13 bases left in between. The CDR3 contains 13 residues. The germline gives CDR1 DFQATT, CDR2 SNEGSKA (reference sequence). Unique molecular identifiers were affixed to discrete cDNA molecules within the library. TCRdb passed the RACE reads through MiXCR, listing each CDR3 protein once. The sample records some 64,000 distinct CDR3 sequences, roughly 9.6% being singletons. Note on this clonotype: As yet, its antigen is unknown.

Indicated time point: patch test 3, about 24 weeks after DPC sensitization. The treatment denotes: therapeutic diphenylcyclopropenone sensitization with weekly scalp DPC. The sequenced sample was whole blood, obtained in connection with sensitization to the hapten diphenylcyclopropenone (DPC). This sequence originates from a woman under 40 with alopecia areata. Some clones in this sample may be carry-over from other donors' samples. V and J are TRBV20-1 and TRBJ1-1, with D perhaps matching TRBD1 (5 bases). CDR3 nucleotides: TGCAGTGCTAGAGCCGGACAAAATATTGAAGCTTTCTTT. Its translation: CSARAGQNIEAFF.